This TCR beta chain was captured by sequencing in a study of T cells after yellow fever vaccination. Study context: SMART-Seq v4 Ultra Low Input prepared the low-cell-number fractions.

Study-wide points: The secondary T-cell response peaked on day 5, not day 15, but was weaker. Few clonotypes appeared in both CD4 and CD8 compartments. The booster response re-showed most primary clones: 96% CD4, over 80% CD8.

TCRdb re-derived calls from the 5' RACE reads in MiXCR, one entry per CDR3 protein. The repertoire holds over 110,000 distinct CDR3 sequences, roughly 8% seen once, with less than 0.85% in the top ten. This clonotype was observed many times. Its antigen is unidentified. The CDR3 covers 18 residues. V lost 5 bases to trimming and J lost 4 bases, with 26 bases between them. Per the germline V gene, CDR1 is SGHDN and CDR2 is FVKESK. This sequence joins TRBV14 and TRBJ2-5, with D possibly TRBD2 on 6 matching bases. This receptor was identified in a man aged 30-40 years who received the YFV17D yellow fever vaccine. This sample comprised CD4+ T cells sorted from PBMCs, obtained 5 days after the yellow fever booster vaccination. This CDR3 reads CASSLGSGRPSTRETQYF. For the CDR3, the DNA is TGTGCCAGCAGCTTGGGATCGGGGAGGCCATCTACAAGAGAGACCCAGTACTTC. The whole variable domain, remainder taken from reference TRBV14 and TRBJ2-5, is EAGVTQFPSHSVIEKGQTVTLRCDPISGHDNLYWYRRVMGKEIKFLLHFVKESKQDESGMPNNRFLAERTGGTYSTLKVQPAELEDSGVYFCASSLGSGRPSTRETQYFGPGTRLLVL.